This T cell receptor beta chain was observed in a study of response to subunit inactivated influenza vaccine. Findings of the study overall: The authors suggested that every seasonal influenza vaccination recruits few new T cells.

Germline CDR1 is SGHTA and CDR2 is FQGNSA. The CDR3 is 17 amino acids. Trimming cost V 3 bases and J 2 bases; bases outside gene matches: 10. This clonotype was counted only a few times. Its antigen is undetermined. TCRdb passed the RT-PCR reads through MiXCR, listing each CDR3 protein once. The repertoire includes some 800,000 distinct CDR3 sequences, 21% of them detected once, and roughly 10% sits in the top ten. The clonotype comes from a man aged 45-60 years who received an inactivated influenza vaccine. The source material was PBMCs from blood, sampled about 5 days after vaccination. V and J are TRBV7-2 and TRBJ2-3; 8 bases match TRBD2. CDR3 loop: CASSFLGLAGTTDTQYF. Written as DNA, the CDR3 is TGTGCCAGCAGCTTCCTCGGGTTAGCGGGGACCACAGATACGCAGTATTTT.